The rows below give T cell receptor beta chains drawn from one sample of a study of blood T cell repertoires in COVID-19. Data came from immunoSEQ multiplex PCR; TCRdb stores just in-frame clones and leaves some out. The table shows around 150,000 clones, with 60% to 85% occurring only once. Input material: peripheral blood. The receptors derive from a woman older than 75 with active or convalescent COVID-19. Each CDR3 is given with its conserved first and last residue. D genes are given only for firm matches. Size is omitted from some rows. Given values are once, few, many or a class for expanded clones.

v_gene,abundance,d_gene,j_gene,CDR3aa,CDR3nt
TRBV3-1/TRBV3-2,many,NA,TRBJ1-2,CASSQAGRDYGYTF,TGTGCCAGCAGCCAGGCGGGACGGGACTATGGCTACACCTTC
TRBV25-1,NA,TRBD1,TRBJ2-3,CASSEKGTGAGNTQYF,TGTGCCAGCAGTGAAAAGGGGACAGGGGCCGGAAATACGCAGTATTTT
TRBV28,once,NA,TRBJ1-2,CASSLLKGGGGYTF,TGTGCCAGCAGTCTCCTGAAGGGGGGGGGTGGCTACACCTTC
TRBV7-3,NA,NA,TRBJ1-6,CASSFDGKSPLHF,TGTGCCAGCAGCTTCGACGGGAAATCACCCCTCCACTTT
TRBV27,NA,NA,TRBJ1-2,CATKSKGVWGGADLIAFAYTF,TGTGCCACCAAGAGTAAGGGGGTGTGGGGGGGCGCCGATCTCATTGCCTTTGCCTACACCTTC
TRBV18,NA,NA,TRBJ2-7,CASSPLGQGSYEQYF,TGTGCCAGCTCACCACTAGGTCAGGGTTCCTACGAGCAGTACTTC
TRBV12-3/TRBV12-4,NA,NA,TRBJ1-1,CASSPIGGGRTFF,TGTGCCAGCAGTCCAATAGGGGGAGGGAGGACTTTCTTT
TRBV19,few,TRBD2,TRBJ2-7,CASSRQTSGGNEQYF,TGTGCCAGTAGTAGACAGACTAGCGGGGGAAACGAGCAGTACTTC
TRBV5-6,NA,NA,TRBJ1-1,CASSPLGGMNTEAFF,TGTGCCAGCAGCCCGCTGGGGGGGATGAACACTGAAGCTTTCTTT
TRBV24-1,NA,NA,TRBJ1-2,CATSDDGFSGYTF,TGTGCCACCAGTGATGACGGGTTCTCCGGCTACACCTTC
TRBV18,NA,TRBD1,TRBJ2-1,CASSRDRGSNEQFF,TGTGCCAGCTCACGGGACAGGGGGTCCAATGAGCAGTTCTTC
TRBV19,NA,TRBD1,TRBJ1-5,CASKEAGQGGQPQHF,TGTGCCAGTAAGGAGGCGGGACAGGGCGGTCAGCCCCAGCATTTT
TRBV15,NA,TRBD1,TRBJ2-7,CATSRAGQGREQYF,TGTGCCACCAGCAGAGCCGGACAGGGGCGGGAGCAGTACTTC
TRBV9,NA,TRBD1,TRBJ1-6,CASSRDSYNSPLHF,TGTGCCAGCAGCAGGGACAGCTATAATTCACCCCTCCACTTT
TRBV2,NA,NA,TRBJ1-3,CASVVDWGSGNTIYF,TGTGCCAGCGTCGTGGACTGGGGCTCTGGAAACACCATATATTTT
TRBV4-1,NA,TRBD1,TRBJ1-3,CASSLNRGQGVLSGNTIYF,TGCGCCAGCAGCCTAAACCGGGGACAGGGGGTTTTATCTGGAAACACCATATATTTT
TRBV10-3,NA,TRBD1,TRBJ1-1,CAIGTALGTEAFF,TGTGCCATCGGGACAGCTCTTGGGACTGAAGCTTTCTTT
TRBV19,NA,NA,TRBJ1-1,CASLIGGDLNTEAFF,TGTGCCAGCCTTATTGGAGGGGACCTAAACACTGAAGCTTTCTTT
TRBV3-1/TRBV3-2,NA,NA,TRBJ1-4,CASSQEFRWEKLFF,TGTGCCAGCAGCCAAGAATTCAGATGGGAAAAACTGTTTTTT
TRBV4-1,NA,NA,TRBJ2-5,CASRQDPVGGETQYF,TGCGCCAGCAGACAAGATCCCGTGGGGGGTGAGACCCAGTACTTC
TRBV6-6,NA,TRBD1,TRBJ1-1,CASSYGQGDTEAFF,TGTGCCAGCAGTTACGGGCAGGGGGACACTGAAGCTTTCTTT
TRBV5-1,NA,NA,TRBJ1-6,CASSLTSPREGYSPLHF,TGCGCCAGCAGCTTGACCAGTCCGCGGGAGGGGTATTCACCCCTCCACTTT
TRBV6-5,once,TRBD1,TRBJ2-1,CAGSWDREDNEQFF,TGTGCCGGCAGTTGGGACAGGGAAGACAATGAGCAGTTCTTC
TRBV6-5,few,TRBD2,TRBJ2-2,CASSYSGRGHTGELFF,TGTGCCAGCAGTTACTCCGGGAGGGGACACACCGGGGAGCTGTTTTTT
TRBV12-5,NA,TRBD2,TRBJ2-3,CASGFGGDTDTQYF,TGTGCTAGTGGTTTTGGGGGGGACACAGATACGCAGTATTTT
TRBV27,NA,NA,TRBJ1-1,CASSKQGTGLNTEAFF,TGTGCCAGCAGTAAACAAGGAACGGGGTTGAACACTGAAGCTTTCTTT
TRBV3-1/TRBV3-2,NA,NA,TRBJ2-1,CASSQAFEQFF,TGTGCCAGCAGCCAAGCTTTTGAGCAGTTCTTC
TRBV7-8,NA,NA,TRBJ1-5,CASRRQRNQPQHF,TGTGCCAGCCGGAGACAGCGAAATCAGCCCCAGCATTTT
TRBV5-6,NA,TRBD1,TRBJ1-2,CASREPGGYGYTF,TGTGCCAGCAGAGAACCAGGGGGCTATGGCTACACCTTC
TRBV27,NA,NA,TRBJ1-3,CASSLSWTADSGNTIYF,TGTGCCAGCAGTTTATCGTGGACAGCCGACTCTGGAAACACCATATATTTT
TRBV13,NA,NA,TRBJ1-1,CASSGGVSAEAFF,TGTGCCAGCAGTGGGGGGGTTTCTGCTGAAGCTTTCTTT
TRBV5-1,once,TRBD1,TRBJ2-7,CASSLTGGTYEQYF,TGCGCCAGCAGCTTAACAGGGGGCACTTACGAGCAGTACTTC
TRBV19,NA,NA,TRBJ2-7,CASSRGAGYEQYF,TGTGCCAGTAGCAGAGGAGCGGGCTACGAGCAGTACTTC
TRBV3-1/TRBV3-2,few,NA,TRBJ1-2,CASSQTGYGYTF,TGTGCCAGCAGCCAAACGGGCTATGGCTACACCTTC
TRBV7-2,few,NA,TRBJ2-1,CASSLGTLQTLGQFF,TGTGCCAGCAGCTTAGGGACTTTACAGACCCTCGGGCAGTTCTTC
TRBV7-9,NA,TRBD1,TRBJ2-1,CASSLLGQGTNEQFF,TGTGCCAGCAGCTTACTGGGACAGGGGACCAATGAGCAGTTCTTC
TRBV2,NA,TRBD1,TRBJ2-6,CASRQGAGANVLTF,TGTGCCAGCAGACAGGGGGCTGGGGCCAACGTCCTGACTTTC
TRBV6-1,NA,NA,TRBJ1-2,CASSESVLSSDYGYTF,TGTGCCAGCAGTGAATCGGTGCTCTCGAGCGACTATGGCTACACCTTC
TRBV27,medium-sized,NA,TRBJ2-7,CASSSNRIEQYF,TGTGCCAGCAGTTCTAACAGGATCGAGCAGTACTTC
TRBV24-1,many,TRBD2,TRBJ2-1,CATSSGGLAGVNEQFF,TGTGCCACCAGCTCGGGGGGGCTAGCGGGGGTTAATGAGCAGTTCTTC
TRBV28,NA,NA,TRBJ1-4,CASSLISPGNEKLFF,TGTGCCAGCAGTTTAATTTCCCCGGGGAATGAAAAACTGTTTTTT
TRBV6-5,NA,NA,TRBJ2-1,CASSPDRAGYNEQFF,TGTGCCAGCAGTCCTGACAGGGCGGGATACAATGAGCAGTTCTTC
TRBV27,NA,NA,TRBJ1-6,CASSSPSFSSPLHF,TGTGCCAGCAGTTCCCCGTCTTTTAGTTCACCCCTCCACTTT
TRBV20-1,once,NA,TRBJ2-1,CSASRGAEQFF,TGCAGTGCTAGTCGGGGGGCTGAGCAGTTCTTC
TRBV2,NA,NA,TRBJ2-3,CASIRTYTDTQYF,TGTGCCAGCATTCGCACCTACACAGATACGCAGTATTTT
TRBV11-1,few,NA,TRBJ2-7,CASSLEQLTYEQYF,TGTGCCAGCAGCTTAGAACAGCTAACCTACGAGCAGTACTTC
TRBV19,NA,NA,TRBJ1-2,CASSIKSDIGYTF,TGTGCCAGTAGTATAAAGAGTGATATTGGCTACACCTTC
TRBV30,NA,NA,TRBJ1-1,CAWRTAMNTEAFF,TGTGCCTGGAGGACTGCTATGAACACTGAAGCTTTCTTT